The clone carrying this T cell receptor beta chain was seen only a few times. This sample is drawn from a study of T-cell reconstitution after alpha-beta-depleted transplantation in children. A TCRbeta library incorporating unique molecular identifiers was prepared. TCRdb re-analysed the PCR reads in MiXCR, keeping a single row per CDR3 protein. The repertoire includes 500,000 to 600,000 distinct CDR3 sequences, about a sixth of them detected once, and around 3.3% sits in the top ten. The sequence was collected from a human donor who donated a stem cell graft to a child with acute lymphoblastic leukemia. This specimen was PBMCs from the stem cell graft donor, taken from the stem cell graft.

The CDR3 protein is CASSLRAGITDTQYF. Written as DNA, the CDR3 is TGTGCCAGCAGTCTCCGGGCGGGTATCACAGATACGCAGTATTTT. This chain links TRBV12-3 or TRBV12-4 with TRBJ2-3, with D perhaps matching TRBD2 (5 bases). This CDR3 comprises 15 residues. V was shortened by 5 bases and J by 2 bases, with 14 bases between the two germline ends.